This passage covers 6 T cell receptor beta chains from one sample sequenced in a study of cytomegalovirus exposure and HLA in healthy donors. The study ran its PCR with 60 Vbeta and 13 Jbeta primers. Clones were sequenced by immunoSEQ multiplex PCR, and TCRdb holds only the in-frame ones, with some missing. This table holds about 200,000 clones, over 80% found once. The sample comprised PBMCs. These receptors were obtained from a man between 40 and 49 years old in good health and CMV-seropositive.

The chain uses TRBV5-4 and TRBJ1-3, with D maybe TRBD1 (5 bases). The V end was cut by 3 bases, the J end by 0 bases, with 16 bases between. This CDR3 region has 17 residues. Germline V gene data show CDR1 as SGHNT and CDR2 as YYREEE (reference sequence). The CDR3 is CASSWGGGRTSGNTIYF. The CDR3 DNA sequence: TGTGCCAGCAGCTGGGGGGGTGGCAGGACCTCTGGAAACACCATATATTTT.

This chain joins TRBV11-2 and TRBJ2-1; 10 bases are shared with TRBD2. The CDR3 loop spans 16 amino acids. Unmatched junction bases numbered 11, after V lost 6 bases and J lost 6 bases. Germline CDR1 is SGHAT and CDR2 is FQNNGV. CDR3 in amino acids: CASRPIAGGPFNEQFF. The CDR3 DNA reads TGTGCCAGCAGACCTATAGCGGGAGGACCGTTCAATGAGCAGTTCTTC.

The chain joins TRBV6-1 to TRBJ1-4; a possible D gene is TRBD1 (6 bases). This CDR3 is 14 amino acids long. Germline CDR1 is MNHNS and CDR2 is SASEGT. The V and J ends lost 6 bases and 1 base respectively, with 9 bases between them. CDR3 nucleotide sequence: TGTGCCAGCAGCGCCAGGGGAACTAATGAAAAACTGTTTTTT. This encodes CASSARGTNEKLFF.

The rearrangement joins TRBV7-6 to TRBJ2-4, with TRBD2 matching over 10 bases. V dropped 2 bases and J dropped 8; count of bases not matched to a gene: 6. In germline, CDR1 is SGHVS, CDR2 FNYEAQ. The length of the CDR3 is 15 residues. The CDR3 region has the DNA TGTGCCAGCAGCTTAAGCACTAGCGGGATAGACATTCAGTACTTC. It encodes CASSLSTSGIDIQYF. Together with reference TRBV7-6 and TRBJ2-4, the CDR3 gives the full variable domain: GAGVSQSPRYKVTKRGQDVALRCDPISGHVSLYWYRQALGQGPEFLTYFNYEAQQDKSGLPNDRFSAERPEGSISTLTIQRTEQRDSAMYRCASSLSTSGIDIQYFGAGTRLSVL.

The chain uses TRBV6-6 and TRBJ1-1; D perhaps matches TRBD1 (6 bases). The V and J ends lost 4 bases and 5 bases respectively, with 8 bases between them. The length of the CDR3 is 12 residues. Germline V gene sequence: CDR1 MNHNY, CDR2 SVGAGI (reference sequence). This CDR3 reads CASSSQGTEAFF. The CDR3 coding sequence is TGTGCCAGCAGTTCCCAGGGGACTGAAGCTTTCTTT.

This clone was recorded only once. The DNA of the CDR3 is TGTGCCAGCAGTTACGGCAGGGGTTATGGCTACACCTTC. Encoded protein: CASSYGRGYGYTF. The gene calls are TRBV6-5 and TRBJ1-2, with a tentative D call TRBD1 (6 bases). This CDR3 has 13 amino acids. V was clipped by 2 bases and J by 5 bases, with 9 bases between them. CDR1 MNHEY and CDR2 SVGAGI come from the germline V gene.